Listed below are T cell receptor beta chains from one sample, sequenced in a study of shared clonotypes between healthy human individuals. Using immunoSEQ multiplex PCR, the repertoire was profiled, and TCRdb retains in-frame clones only, with some absent. The sample has about 2 million clones, roughly 96% seen once. The sequencing sample was made of naive CD4+ T cells sorted from blood. The receptors here all came from a man aged 18 to 35 in good health. Each CDR3 is given without its conserved first and last residue. Some rows have no size entry. The others give once, few or many, or a class for an expanded clone.

CDR3 length,J gene,clone size,V gene,CDR3 protein
11,TRBJ2-7,once,TRBV4-3,ASSLEQGTEQY
12,TRBJ1-4,.,TRBV19,ASRRGGLGEKLF
13,TRBJ2-4,.,TRBV6-1,ASSEGSVAKNIQY
12,TRBJ2-5,.,TRBV7-9,ASSPGLVVETQY
16,TRBJ2-2,.,TRBV5-1,ASSAGGQGLANTGELF
13,TRBJ2-2,few,TRBV7-2,ASSQSGRAAGELF
11,TRBJ1-2,.,TRBV6-1,ASTLGTSWGYT
11,TRBJ1-5,.,TRBV29-1,SVGGTGDQPQH
14,TRBJ2-1,.,TRBV4-1,ASSQGGGRYYNEQF
13,TRBJ2-3,.,TRBV7-9,ASRRTSVSTDTQY
12,TRBJ2-1,.,TRBV11-3,ASSPTSSYNEQF
9,TRBJ2-7,.,TRBV20-1,SALFAYEQY
15,TRBJ1-6,.,TRBV30,AWSKVVRAFYNSPLH
13,TRBJ1-3,.,TRBV7-3,ASSLGQGSGNTIY
12,TRBJ1-4,.,TRBV25-1,ASARDRGKEKLF
10,TRBJ1-5,.,TRBV5-8,ASTRSFQPQH
14,TRBJ1-6,.,TRBV18,ASSPQESSYNSPLH
11,TRBJ1-1,once,TRBV2,ASSGTGDTEAF
10,TRBJ2-7,.,TRBV6-5,ASGQSLRGQY
12,TRBJ2-7,.,TRBV5-1,ASSLDRTSYEQY
14,TRBJ2-7,.,TRBV5-1,ASSLGLGTGVYEQY